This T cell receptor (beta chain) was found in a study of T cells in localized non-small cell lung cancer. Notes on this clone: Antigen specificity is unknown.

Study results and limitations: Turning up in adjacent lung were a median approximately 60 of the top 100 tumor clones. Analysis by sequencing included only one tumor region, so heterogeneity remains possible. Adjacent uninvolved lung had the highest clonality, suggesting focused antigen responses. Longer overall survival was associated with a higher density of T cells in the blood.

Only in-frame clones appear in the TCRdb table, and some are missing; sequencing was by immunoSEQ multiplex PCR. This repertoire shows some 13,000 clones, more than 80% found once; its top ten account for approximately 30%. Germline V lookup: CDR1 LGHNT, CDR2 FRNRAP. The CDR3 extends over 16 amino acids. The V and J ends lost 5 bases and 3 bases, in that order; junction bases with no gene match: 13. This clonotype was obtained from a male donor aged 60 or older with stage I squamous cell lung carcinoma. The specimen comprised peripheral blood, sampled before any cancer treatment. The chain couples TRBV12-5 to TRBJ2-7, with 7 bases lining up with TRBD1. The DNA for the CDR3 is TGTGCTAGTGGTCTTCACCGGGACAGCGAGGACTACGAGCAGTACTTC. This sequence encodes CASGLHRDSEDYEQYF.